This T cell receptor beta chain was sequenced for a study of shared clonotypes between healthy human individuals. Nashville, Tennessee was home to all donors, each a Caucasian adult. The method was immunoSEQ multiplex PCR; TCRdb's version includes in-frame clones alone and lacks a portion of them. The sample yields 2 million to 2.5 million clones, approximately 90% seen once. The V gene lost 4 bases and the J gene lost 8 bases, with 18 bases spanning the gap. Germline loops: CDR1 SGHTA, CDR2 FQGTGA. The CDR3 contains 15 residues. Sequenced material: naive CD4+ T cells from PBMCs. The subset: CD45RA+ positively selected. V gene TRBV7-3 combines with J gene TRBJ2-1, with unresolved D. The receptor's source is a man between 18 and 35 years old in good health. Some clones in this sample may be carry-over from other donors' samples. CDR3 region: CASSYHLGPADEQFF. Written as DNA, the CDR3 is TGTGCCAGCAGCTACCACCTAGGCCCGGCCGATGAGCAGTTCTTC.